This T cell receptor beta chain was recorded in a study of blood T cell repertoires in COVID-19. At the level of the study: Italy, Spain and the United States were the sources of the convalescent and acute COVID-19 samples. PBMCs, B-cell-depleted T cells, or T cells were the source of the cDNA or gDNA that made up the material.

Methods used by the authors: Using reference gene primer amplification, nucleated cell counts were estimated. TCRdb's copy holds only in-frame clones and misses some; the assay was immunoSEQ multiplex PCR. V and J calls plus clone size are reproduced from that table; the DNA served to infer D and trimming. This sample has about 87,000 clones, with more than 75% found just once. V was pared by 5 bases and J by 6 bases, with 5 bases of the junction left unmatched. This CDR3 region has 13 residues. This TCR came from a human donor with acute or convalescent COVID-19. The donor label of this sample is uncertain. V and J are TRBV12-3 or TRBV12-4 and TRBJ1-2; 8 bases map to TRBD1. Sequencing input: peripheral blood. CDR3: CASSPQGAHGYTF. The DNA for the CDR3 is TGTGCCAGCAGTCCTCAGGGGGCGCATGGCTACACCTTC.